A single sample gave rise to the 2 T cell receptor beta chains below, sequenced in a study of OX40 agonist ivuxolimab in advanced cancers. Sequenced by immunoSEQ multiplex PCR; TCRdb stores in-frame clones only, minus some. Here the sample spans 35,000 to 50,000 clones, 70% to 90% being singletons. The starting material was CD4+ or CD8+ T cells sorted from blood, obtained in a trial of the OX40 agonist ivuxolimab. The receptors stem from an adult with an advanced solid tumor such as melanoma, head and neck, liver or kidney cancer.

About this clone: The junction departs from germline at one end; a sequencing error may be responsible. CDR3 protein: CSAEWGRNEKLFF. CDR3 sequence (DNA): TGCAGCGCTGAATGGGGACGTAATGAAAAACTGTTTTTT. The chain combines TRBV29-1 with TRBJ1-4; D perhaps matches TRBD1 (5 bases). There are 13 residues in the CDR3. Germline V gene lookup returns CDR1 SQVTM and CDR2 ANQGSEA.

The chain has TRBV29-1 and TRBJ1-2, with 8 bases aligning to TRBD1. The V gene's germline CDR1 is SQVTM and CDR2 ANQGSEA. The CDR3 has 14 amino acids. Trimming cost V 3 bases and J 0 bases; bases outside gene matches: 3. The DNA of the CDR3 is TGCAGCGTTGACGAACAGGGGGCTAACTATGGCTACACCTTC. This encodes CSVDEQGANYGYTF. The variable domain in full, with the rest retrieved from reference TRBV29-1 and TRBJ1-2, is SAVISQKPSRDICQRGTSLTIQCQVDSQVTMMFWYRQQPGQSLTLIATANQGSEATYESGFVIDKFPISRPNLTFSTLTVSNMSPEDSSIYLCSVDEQGANYGYTFGSGTRLTVV.